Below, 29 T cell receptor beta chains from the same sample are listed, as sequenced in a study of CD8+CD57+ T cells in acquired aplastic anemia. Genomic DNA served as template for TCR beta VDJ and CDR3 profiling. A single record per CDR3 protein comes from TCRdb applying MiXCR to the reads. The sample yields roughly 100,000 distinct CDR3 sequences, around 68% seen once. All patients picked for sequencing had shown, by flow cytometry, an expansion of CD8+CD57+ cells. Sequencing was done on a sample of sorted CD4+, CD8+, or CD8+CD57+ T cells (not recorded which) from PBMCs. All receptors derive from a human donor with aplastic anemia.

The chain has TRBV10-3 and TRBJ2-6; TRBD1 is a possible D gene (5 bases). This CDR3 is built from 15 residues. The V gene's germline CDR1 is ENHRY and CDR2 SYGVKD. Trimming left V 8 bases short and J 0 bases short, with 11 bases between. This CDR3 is CAISTEPSGANVLTF. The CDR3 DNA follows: TGTGCCATCTCGACAGAGCCCTCTGGGGCCAACGTCCTGACTTTC.

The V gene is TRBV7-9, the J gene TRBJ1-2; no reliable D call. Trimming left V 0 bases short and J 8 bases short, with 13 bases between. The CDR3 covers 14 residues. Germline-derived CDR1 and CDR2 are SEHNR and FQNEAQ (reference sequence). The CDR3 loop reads CASSLASPEGGYTF. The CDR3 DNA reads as TGTGCCAGCAGCTTAGCTAGTCCCGAGGGCGGCTACACCTTC.

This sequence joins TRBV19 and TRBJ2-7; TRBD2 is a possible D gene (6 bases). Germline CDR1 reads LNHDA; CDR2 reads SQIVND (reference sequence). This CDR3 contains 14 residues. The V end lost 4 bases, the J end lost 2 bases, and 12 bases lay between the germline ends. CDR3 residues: CASSTRGGAYEQYF. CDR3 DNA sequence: TGTGCCAGTAGTACCCGCGGAGGGGCCTACGAGCAGTACTTC.

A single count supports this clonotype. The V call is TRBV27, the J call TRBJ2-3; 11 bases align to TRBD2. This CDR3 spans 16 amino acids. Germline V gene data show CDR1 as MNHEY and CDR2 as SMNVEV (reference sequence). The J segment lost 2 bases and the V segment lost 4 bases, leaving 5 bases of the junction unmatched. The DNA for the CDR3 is TGTGCCAGCAGTTCCGGGACTAGCGGATACACAGATACGCAGTATTTT. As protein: CASSSGTSGYTDTQYF.

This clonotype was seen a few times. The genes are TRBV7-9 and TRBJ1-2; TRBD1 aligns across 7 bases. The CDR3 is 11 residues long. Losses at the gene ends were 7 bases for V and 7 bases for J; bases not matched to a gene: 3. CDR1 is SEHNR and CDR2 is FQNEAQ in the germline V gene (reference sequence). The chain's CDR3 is CASNRQGGYTF. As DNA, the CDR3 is TGTGCCAGCAACCGACAGGGTGGCTACACCTTC.

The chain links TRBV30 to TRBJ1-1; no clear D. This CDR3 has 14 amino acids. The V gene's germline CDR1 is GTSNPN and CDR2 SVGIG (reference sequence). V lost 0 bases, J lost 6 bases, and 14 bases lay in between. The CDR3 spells CAWSVFRNAAEAFF. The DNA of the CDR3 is TGTGCCTGGAGTGTATTTCGGAATGCGGCTGAAGCTTTCTTT.

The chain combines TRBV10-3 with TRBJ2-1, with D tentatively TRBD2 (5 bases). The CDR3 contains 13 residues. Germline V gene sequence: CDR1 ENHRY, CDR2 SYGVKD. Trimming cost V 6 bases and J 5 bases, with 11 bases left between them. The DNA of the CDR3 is TGTGCCATCAGAACGGACTCTAACAATGAGCAGTTCTTC. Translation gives CAIRTDSNNEQFF.

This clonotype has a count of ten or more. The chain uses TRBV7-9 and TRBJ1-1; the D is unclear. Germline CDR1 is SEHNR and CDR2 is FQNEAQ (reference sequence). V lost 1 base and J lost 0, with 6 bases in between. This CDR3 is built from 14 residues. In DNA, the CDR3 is TGTGCCAGCAGCTTAGGGTTGCTGAACACTGAAGCTTTCTTT. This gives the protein CASSLGLLNTEAFF. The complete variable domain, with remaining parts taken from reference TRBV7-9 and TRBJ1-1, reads DTGVSQNPRHKITKRGQNVTFRCDPISEHNRLYWYRQTLGQGPEFLTYFQNEAQLEKSRLLSDRFSAERPKGSFSTLEIQRTEQGDSAMYLCASSLGLLNTEAFFGQGTRLTVV.

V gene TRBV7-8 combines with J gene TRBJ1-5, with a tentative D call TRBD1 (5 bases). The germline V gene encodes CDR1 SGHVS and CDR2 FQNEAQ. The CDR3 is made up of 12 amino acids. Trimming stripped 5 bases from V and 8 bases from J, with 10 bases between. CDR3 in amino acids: CASSRETEPQHF. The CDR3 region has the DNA TGTGCCAGCAGCCGCGAGACAGAGCCCCAGCATTTT.

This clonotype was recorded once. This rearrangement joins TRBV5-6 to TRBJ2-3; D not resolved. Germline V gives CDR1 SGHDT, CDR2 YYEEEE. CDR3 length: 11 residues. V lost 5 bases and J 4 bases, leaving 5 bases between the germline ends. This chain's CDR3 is CASSRSDTQYF. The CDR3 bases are TGTGCCAGCAGTCGGTCAGATACGCAGTATTTT.

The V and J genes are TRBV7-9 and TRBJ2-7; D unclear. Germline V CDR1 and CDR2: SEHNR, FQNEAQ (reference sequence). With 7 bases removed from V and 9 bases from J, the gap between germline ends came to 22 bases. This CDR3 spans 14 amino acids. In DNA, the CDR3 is TGTGCCAGCAAACCAATCGAGGAAGCTGCTTGGCAGTACTTC. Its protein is CASKPIEEAAWQYF.

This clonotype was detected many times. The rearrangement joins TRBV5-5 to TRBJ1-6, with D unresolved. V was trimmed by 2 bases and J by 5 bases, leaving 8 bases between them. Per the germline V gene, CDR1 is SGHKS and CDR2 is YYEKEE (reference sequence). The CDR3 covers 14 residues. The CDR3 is CASSLGRHNSPLHF. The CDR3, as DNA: TGTGCCAGCAGCTTAGGACGGCATAATTCACCCCTCCACTTT.

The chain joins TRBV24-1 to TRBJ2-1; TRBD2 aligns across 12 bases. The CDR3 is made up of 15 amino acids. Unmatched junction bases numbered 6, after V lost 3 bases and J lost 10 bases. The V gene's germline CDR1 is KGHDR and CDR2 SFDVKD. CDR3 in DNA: TGTGCCACCAGTGATCTCGGACTAGCGGGGTACGAGCAGTTCTTC. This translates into CATSDLGLAGYEQFF.

In nucleotides, the CDR3 is TGTGCCAGCAGTTTAACGGGCAGGGTAAGCGGCTACACCTTC. It translates to CASSLTGRVSGYTF. The genes are TRBV12-3 or TRBV12-4 and TRBJ1-2; D might be TRBD1 (5 bases). V was trimmed by 2 bases and J by 8 bases, leaving 15 bases between them. CDR3 length: 14 amino acids.

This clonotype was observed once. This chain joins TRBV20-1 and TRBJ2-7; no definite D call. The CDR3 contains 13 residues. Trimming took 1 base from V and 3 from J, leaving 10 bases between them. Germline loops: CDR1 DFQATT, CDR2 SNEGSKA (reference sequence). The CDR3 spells CSARARADYEQYF. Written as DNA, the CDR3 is TGCAGTGCTAGAGCCCGGGCGGACTACGAGCAGTACTTC.

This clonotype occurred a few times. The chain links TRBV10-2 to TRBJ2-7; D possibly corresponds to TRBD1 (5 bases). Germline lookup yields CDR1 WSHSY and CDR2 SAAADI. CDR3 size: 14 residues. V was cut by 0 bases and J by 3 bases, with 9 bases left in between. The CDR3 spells CASSESGAVYEQYF. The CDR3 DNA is TGCGCCAGCAGTGAGTCAGGGGCAGTCTACGAGCAGTACTTC.

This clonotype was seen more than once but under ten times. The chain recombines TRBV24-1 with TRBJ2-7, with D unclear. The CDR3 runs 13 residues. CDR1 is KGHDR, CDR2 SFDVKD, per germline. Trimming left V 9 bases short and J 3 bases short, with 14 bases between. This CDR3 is CATSDGPLYEQYF. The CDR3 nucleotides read TGTGCCACCTCGGACGGACCTCTCTACGAGCAGTACTTC.

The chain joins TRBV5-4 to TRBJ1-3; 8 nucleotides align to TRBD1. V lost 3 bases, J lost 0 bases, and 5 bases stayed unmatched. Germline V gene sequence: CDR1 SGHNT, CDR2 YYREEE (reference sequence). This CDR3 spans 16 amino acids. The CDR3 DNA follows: TGTGCCAGCAGCTCGGCAGGGGGCTACTCTGGAAACACCATATATTTT. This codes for CASSSAGGYSGNTIYF. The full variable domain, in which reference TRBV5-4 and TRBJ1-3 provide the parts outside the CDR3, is ETGVTQSPTHLIKTRGQQVTLRCSSQSGHNTVSWYQQALGQGPQFIFQYYREEENGRGNFPPRFSGLQFPNYSSELNVNALELDDSALYLCASSSAGGYSGNTIYFGEGSWLTVV.

The CDR3 is CASSSEGIEQFF. In nucleotides, the CDR3 is TGTGCCAGCAGCTCAGAGGGGATTGAGCAGTTCTTC. V gene TRBV7-2 combines with J gene TRBJ2-1, with D perhaps given as TRBD1 or TRBD2 (5 bases each). The length of the CDR3 is 12 residues. Germline V CDR1 and CDR2: SGHTA, FQGNSA. Trimming pared 4 bases from V and 9 bases from J, leaving 10 bases between.

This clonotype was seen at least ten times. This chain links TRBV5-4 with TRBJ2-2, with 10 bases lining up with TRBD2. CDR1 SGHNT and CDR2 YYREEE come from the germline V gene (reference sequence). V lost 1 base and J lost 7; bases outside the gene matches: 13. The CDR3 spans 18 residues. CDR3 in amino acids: CASSLFPGLAASSGELFF. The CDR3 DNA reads TGTGCCAGCAGCTTGTTTCCAGGACTAGCGGCGAGTAGCGGGGAGCTGTTTTTT.

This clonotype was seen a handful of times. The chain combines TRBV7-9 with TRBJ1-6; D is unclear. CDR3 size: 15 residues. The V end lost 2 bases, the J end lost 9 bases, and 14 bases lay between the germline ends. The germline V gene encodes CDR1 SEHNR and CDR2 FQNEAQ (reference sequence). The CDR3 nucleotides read TGTGCCAGCAGCTTACCAACCCCGCAGCGTTCACCCCTCCACTTT. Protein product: CASSLPTPQRSPLHF. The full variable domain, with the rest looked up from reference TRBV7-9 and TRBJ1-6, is DTGVSQNPRHKITKRGQNVTFRCDPISEHNRLYWYRQTLGQGPEFLTYFQNEAQLEKSRLLSDRFSAERPKGSFSTLEIQRTEQGDSAMYLCASSLPTPQRSPLHFGNGTRLTVT.

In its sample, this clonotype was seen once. CDR3 amino acids: CASSVIAGGTYNEQFF. CDR3 sequence (DNA): TGTGCCAGCAGCGTGATAGCGGGAGGTACTTACAATGAGCAGTTCTTC. The rearrangement uses TRBV9 and TRBJ2-1; 10 bases are a match to TRBD2. V dropped 2 bases and J dropped 4; count of bases not matched to a gene: 6. The V gene's germline CDR1 is SGDLS and CDR2 YYNGEE. There are 16 residues in the CDR3.

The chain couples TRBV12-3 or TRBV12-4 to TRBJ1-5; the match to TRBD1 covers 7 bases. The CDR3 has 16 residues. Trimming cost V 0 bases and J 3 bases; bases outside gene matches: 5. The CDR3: CASSLAWDSNNQPQHF. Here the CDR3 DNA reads TGTGCCAGCAGTTTAGCCTGGGACAGTAACAATCAGCCCCAGCATTTT.

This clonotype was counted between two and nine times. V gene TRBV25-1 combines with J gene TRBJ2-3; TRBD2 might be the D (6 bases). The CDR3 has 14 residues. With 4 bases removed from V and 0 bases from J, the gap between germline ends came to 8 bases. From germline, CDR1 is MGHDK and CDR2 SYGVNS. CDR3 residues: CASSVAGSTDTQYF. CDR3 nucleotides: TGTGCCAGCAGTGTGGCGGGGAGCACAGATACGCAGTATTTT.

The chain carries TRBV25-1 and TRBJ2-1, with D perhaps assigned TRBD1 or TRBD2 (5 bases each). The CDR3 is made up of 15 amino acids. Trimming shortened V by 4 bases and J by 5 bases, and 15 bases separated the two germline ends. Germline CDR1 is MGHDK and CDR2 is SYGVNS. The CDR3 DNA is TGTGCCAGCAGTGTGGACCGGGACGGGAACAATGAGCAGTTCTTC. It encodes CASSVDRDGNNEQFF.

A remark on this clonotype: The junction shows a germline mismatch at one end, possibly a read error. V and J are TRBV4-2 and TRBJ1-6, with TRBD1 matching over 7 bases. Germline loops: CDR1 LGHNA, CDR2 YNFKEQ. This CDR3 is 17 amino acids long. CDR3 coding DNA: TGTGCCAGCAGCCAACCGACAGGGAGCTCCTATAATTCACCCCTCCACTTC. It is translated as CASSQPTGSSYNSPLHF.

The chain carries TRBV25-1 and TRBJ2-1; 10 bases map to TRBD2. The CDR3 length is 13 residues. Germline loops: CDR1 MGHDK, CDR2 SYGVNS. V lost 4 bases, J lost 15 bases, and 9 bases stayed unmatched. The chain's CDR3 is CASSVRLAGDRFF. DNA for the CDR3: TGTGCCAGCAGTGTGCGGCTAGCGGGAGATCGGTTCTTC.

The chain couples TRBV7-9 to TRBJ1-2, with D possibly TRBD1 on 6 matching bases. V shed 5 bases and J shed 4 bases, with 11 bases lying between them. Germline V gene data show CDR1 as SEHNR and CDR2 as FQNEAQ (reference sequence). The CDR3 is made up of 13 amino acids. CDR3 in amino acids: CASSLQGTYGYTF. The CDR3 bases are TGTGCCAGCAGCCTACAGGGTACCTATGGCTACACCTTC.

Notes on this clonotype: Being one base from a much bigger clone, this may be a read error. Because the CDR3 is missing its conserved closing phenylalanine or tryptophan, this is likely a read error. The CDR3 DNA follows: TGTGCCCCCCCCAGGACTAGCGGAGTGGGGAATGAGCAGTTCCTC. Translation gives CAPPRTSGVGNEQFL. The chain has TRBV4-2 and TRBJ2-1; TRBD2 agrees at 10 bases. V shed 11 bases, J shed 7 bases, and the junction held 14 bases outside the gene matches. Germline V gene data show CDR1 as LGHNA and CDR2 as YNFKEQ. The CDR3 has 15 residues.